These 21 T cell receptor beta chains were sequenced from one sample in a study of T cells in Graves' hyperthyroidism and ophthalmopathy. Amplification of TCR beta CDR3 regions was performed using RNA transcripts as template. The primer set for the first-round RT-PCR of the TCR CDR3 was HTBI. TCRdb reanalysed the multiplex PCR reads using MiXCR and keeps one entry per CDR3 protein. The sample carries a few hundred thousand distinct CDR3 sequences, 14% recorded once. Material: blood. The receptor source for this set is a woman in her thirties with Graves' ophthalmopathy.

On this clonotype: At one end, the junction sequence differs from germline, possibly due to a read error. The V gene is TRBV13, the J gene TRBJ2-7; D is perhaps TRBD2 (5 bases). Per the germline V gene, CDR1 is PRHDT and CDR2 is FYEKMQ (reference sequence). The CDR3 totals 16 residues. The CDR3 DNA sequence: TGTGCCAGCAGCCCATCCTCGGGAACATGGTCCTACGATCAGTACTTC. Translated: CASSPSSGTWSYDQYF.

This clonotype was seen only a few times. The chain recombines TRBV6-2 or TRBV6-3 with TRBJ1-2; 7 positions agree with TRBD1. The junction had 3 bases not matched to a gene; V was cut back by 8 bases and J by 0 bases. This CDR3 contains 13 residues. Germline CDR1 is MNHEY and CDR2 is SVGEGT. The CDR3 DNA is TGTGCCAGCGAGGGACAGACTAACTATGGCTACACCTTC. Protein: CASEGQTNYGYTF.

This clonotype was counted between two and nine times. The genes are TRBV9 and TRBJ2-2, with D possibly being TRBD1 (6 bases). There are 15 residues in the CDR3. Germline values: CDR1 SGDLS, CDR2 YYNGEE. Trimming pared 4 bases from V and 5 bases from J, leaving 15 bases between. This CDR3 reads CASSSSGVWTGELFF. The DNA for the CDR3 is TGTGCCAGCAGCTCGTCAGGGGTGTGGACCGGGGAGCTGTTTTTT.

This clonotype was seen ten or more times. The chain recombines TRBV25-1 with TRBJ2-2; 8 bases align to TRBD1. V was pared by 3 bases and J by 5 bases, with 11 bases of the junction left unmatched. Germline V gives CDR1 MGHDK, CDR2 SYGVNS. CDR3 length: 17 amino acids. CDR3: CASSESRQGRRTGELFF. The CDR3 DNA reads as TGTGCCAGCAGTGAGTCGCGACAGGGGCGACGGACCGGGGAGCTGTTTTTT.

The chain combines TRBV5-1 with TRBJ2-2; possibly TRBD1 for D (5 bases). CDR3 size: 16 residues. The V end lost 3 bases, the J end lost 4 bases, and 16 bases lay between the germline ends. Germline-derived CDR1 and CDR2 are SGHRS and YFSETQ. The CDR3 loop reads CASSSRSGMGTGELFF. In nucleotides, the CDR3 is TGCGCCAGCAGCTCCAGGTCAGGGATGGGCACCGGGGAGCTGTTTTTT. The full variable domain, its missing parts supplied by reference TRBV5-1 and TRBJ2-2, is KAGVTQTPRYLIKTRGQQVTLSCSPISGHRSVSWYQQTPGQGLQFLFEYFSETQRNKGNFPGRFSGRQFSNSRSEMNVSTLELGDSALYLCASSSRSGMGTGELFFGEGSRLTVL.

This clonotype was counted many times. CDR3 coding DNA: TGTGCCAGCAGCCACAGGGGAAGCTCTGGAAACACCATATATTTT. Its protein is CASSHRGSSGNTIYF. This chain joins TRBV14 and TRBJ1-3, with D possibly being TRBD1 (6 bases). There are 15 residues in the CDR3. The germline V gene has CDR1 SGHDN and CDR2 FVKESK. The V end lost 3 bases, the J end lost 0 bases, and 9 bases lay between the germline ends. Full variable domain (missing parts from reference TRBV14 and TRBJ1-3): EAGVTQFPSHSVIEKGQTVTLRCDPISGHDNLYWYRRVMGKEIKFLLHFVKESKQDESGMPNNRFLAERTGGTYSTLKVQPAELEDSGVYFCASSHRGSSGNTIYFGEGSWLTVV.

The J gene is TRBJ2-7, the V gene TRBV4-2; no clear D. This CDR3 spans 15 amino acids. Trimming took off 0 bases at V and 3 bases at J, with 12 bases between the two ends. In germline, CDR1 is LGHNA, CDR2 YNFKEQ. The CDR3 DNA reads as TGTGCCAGCAGCCAAGATAGGCCAACCTACTACGAGCAGTACTTC. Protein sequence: CASSQDRPTYYEQYF.

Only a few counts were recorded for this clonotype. The CDR3 sequence is CASSYYRGAVYNEQFF. CDR3 coding DNA: TGTGCCAGCAGTTACTACCGGGGGGCCGTCTATAATGAGCAGTTCTTC. J is TRBJ2-1 and V is TRBV6-2 or TRBV6-3; TRBD2 is a possible D gene (7 bases). Germline CDR1 and CDR2: MNHEY and SVGEGT. The CDR3 is 16 amino acids. V was trimmed by 1 base and J by 7 bases, leaving 17 bases between them.

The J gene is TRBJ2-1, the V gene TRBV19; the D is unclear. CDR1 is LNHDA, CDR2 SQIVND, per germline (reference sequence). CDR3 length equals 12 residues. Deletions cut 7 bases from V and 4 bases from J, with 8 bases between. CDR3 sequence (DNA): TGTGCCAGTACCGACCAATACAATGAGCAGTTCTTC. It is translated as CASTDQYNEQFF.

The CDR3 sequence is CASSLTGVLTNEKLFF. Written as DNA, the CDR3 is TGTGCCAGCAGCTTAACAGGGGTGTTGACTAATGAAAAACTGTTTTTT. The rearrangement links TRBV5-6 to TRBJ1-4; 7 nucleotides match TRBD1. With V trimmed by 2 bases and J by 2 bases, 6 bases remained unmatched. There are 16 residues in the CDR3. CDR1 and CDR2 from the germline V gene are SGHDT and YYEEEE. Full variable domain (missing parts from reference TRBV5-6 and TRBJ1-4): DAGVTQSPTHLIKTRGQQVTLRCSPKSGHDTVSWYQQALGQGPQFIFQYYEEEERQRGNFPDRFSGHQFPNYSSELNVNALLLGDSALYLCASSLTGVLTNEKLFFGSGTQLSVL.

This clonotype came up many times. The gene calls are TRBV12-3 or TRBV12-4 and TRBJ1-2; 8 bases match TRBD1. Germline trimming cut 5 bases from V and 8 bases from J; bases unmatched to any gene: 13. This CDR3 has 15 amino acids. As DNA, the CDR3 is TGTGCCAGCAGTAAATACCGACAGGGGTCGAGAGGCTACACCTTC. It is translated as CASSKYRQGSRGYTF.

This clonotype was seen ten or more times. DNA of the CDR3: TGTGCCAGCAGCCCCGGGACACAGGTCTATGGCTACACCTTC. Translated: CASSPGTQVYGYTF. The V and J genes are TRBV3-1 and TRBJ1-2, with D possibly TRBD1 on 6 matching bases. V lost 4 bases, J lost 4 bases, and 13 bases lay in between. This CDR3 is 14 amino acids long. Germline lookup yields CDR1 LGHDT and CDR2 YNNKEL (reference sequence).

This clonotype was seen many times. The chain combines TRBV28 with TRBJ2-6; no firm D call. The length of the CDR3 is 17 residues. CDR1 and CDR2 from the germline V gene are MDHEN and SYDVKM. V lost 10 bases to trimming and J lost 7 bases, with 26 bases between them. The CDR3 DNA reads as TGTGCCACTAACGACCCCTCGTCTCCTCGTCTCGCCAACGTCCTGACTTTC. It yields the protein CATNDPSSPRLANVLTF.

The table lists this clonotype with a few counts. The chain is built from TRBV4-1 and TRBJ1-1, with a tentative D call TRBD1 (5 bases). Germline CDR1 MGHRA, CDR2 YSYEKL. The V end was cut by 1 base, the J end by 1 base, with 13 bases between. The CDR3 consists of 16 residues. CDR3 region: CASSQVGGDGNTEAFF. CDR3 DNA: TGCGCCAGCAGCCAAGTGGGCGGGGACGGGAACACTGAAGCTTTCTTT.

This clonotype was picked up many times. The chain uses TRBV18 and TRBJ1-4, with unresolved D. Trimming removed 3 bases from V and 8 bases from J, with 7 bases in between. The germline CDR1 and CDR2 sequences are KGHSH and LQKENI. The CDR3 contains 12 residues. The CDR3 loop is CASSPDIEKLFF. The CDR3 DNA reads TGTGCCAGCTCACCTGATATAGAAAAACTGTTTTTT.

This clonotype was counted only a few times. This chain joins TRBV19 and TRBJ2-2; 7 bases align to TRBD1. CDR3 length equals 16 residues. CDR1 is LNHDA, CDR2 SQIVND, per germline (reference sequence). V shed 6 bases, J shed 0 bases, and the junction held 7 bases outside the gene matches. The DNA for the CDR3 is TGTGCCAGTAGCACAAACAGGGGCGCGAACACCGGGGAGCTGTTTTTT. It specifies CASSTNRGANTGELFF.

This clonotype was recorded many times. The DNA of the CDR3 is TGTGCCAGCAAGAGGGGCGACGAACCGATGAACACTGAAGCTTTCTTT. It is translated as CASKRGDEPMNTEAFF. J is TRBJ1-1 and V is TRBV7-9, with D perhaps TRBD1 (5 bases). Trimming left V 7 bases short and J 0 bases short, with 18 bases between. CDR3 length: 16 residues. CDR1 and CDR2 (germline): SEHNR, FQNEAQ (reference sequence).

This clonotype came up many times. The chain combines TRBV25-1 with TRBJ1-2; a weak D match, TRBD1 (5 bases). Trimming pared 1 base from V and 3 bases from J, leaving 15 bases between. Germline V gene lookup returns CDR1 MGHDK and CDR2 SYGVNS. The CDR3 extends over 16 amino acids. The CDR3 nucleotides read TGTGCCAGCAGTGAATGGGTAGATCGGGGGGACTATGGCTACACCTTC. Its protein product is CASSEWVDRGDYGYTF.

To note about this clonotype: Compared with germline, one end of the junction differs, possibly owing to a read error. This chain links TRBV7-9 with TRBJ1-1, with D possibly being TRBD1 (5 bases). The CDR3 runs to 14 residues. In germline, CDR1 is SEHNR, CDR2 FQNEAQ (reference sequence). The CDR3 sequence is CARSWGGGYTEAFF. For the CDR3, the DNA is TGTGCCAGAAGCTGGGGTGGGGGTTACACTGAAGCTTTCTTT.

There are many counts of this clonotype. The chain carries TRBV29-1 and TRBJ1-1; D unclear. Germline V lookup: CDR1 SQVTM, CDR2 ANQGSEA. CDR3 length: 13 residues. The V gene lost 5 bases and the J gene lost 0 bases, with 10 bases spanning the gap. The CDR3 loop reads CSVTDALNTEAFF. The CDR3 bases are TGCAGCGTTACCGACGCCTTGAACACTGAAGCTTTCTTT.

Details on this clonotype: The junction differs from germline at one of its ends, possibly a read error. The chain's CDR3 is CARSPRLRTGGFSGNQPQHF. The CDR3 DNA is TGTGCCCGGAGTCCACGGCTTAGGACAGGGGGTTTTAGTGGCAATCAGCCCCAGCATTTT. The chain carries TRBV30 and TRBJ1-5, with 10 bases identical to TRBD1. The CDR3 totals 20 residues. The germline gives CDR1 GTSNPN, CDR2 SVGIG (reference sequence).